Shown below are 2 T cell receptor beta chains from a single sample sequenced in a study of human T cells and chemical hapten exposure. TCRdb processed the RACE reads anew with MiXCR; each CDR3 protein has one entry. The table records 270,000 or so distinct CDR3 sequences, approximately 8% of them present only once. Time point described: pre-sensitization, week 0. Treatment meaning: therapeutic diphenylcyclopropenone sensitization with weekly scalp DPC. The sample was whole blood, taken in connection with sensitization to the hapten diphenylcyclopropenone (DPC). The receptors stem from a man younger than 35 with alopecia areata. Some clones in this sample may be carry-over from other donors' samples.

The CDR3 DNA reads as TGTGCCAGCAGTTACTCGGAGCGGGCTTTAAGACAAGAGACCCAGTACTTC. This encodes CASSYSERALRQETQYF. This chain connects TRBV6-2 or TRBV6-3 to TRBJ2-5; D may be TRBD2 (6 bases). CDR1 MNHEY and CDR2 SVGEGT come from the germline V gene. The CDR3 covers 17 residues. Deletions cut 0 bases from V and 2 bases from J, with 16 bases between.

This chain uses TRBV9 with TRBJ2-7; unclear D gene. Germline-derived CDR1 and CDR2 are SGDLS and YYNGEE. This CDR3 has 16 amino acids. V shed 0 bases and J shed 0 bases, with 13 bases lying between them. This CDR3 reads CASSVGLGSSSYEQYF. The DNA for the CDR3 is TGTGCCAGCAGCGTAGGGCTGGGCTCAAGCTCCTACGAGCAGTACTTC.